Listed here is a single TCR beta chain. Its cognate antigen has yet to be identified. No base-level quality is on record; no much larger clone is a single base apart. This sample stems from a study of shared clonotypes between healthy human individuals (dated by TCRdb to the early 2020s). The study in broad terms: A couple of women and three men aged 18 to 49 years were included in the cohort. Blood TCR repertoires of about 5 healthy adults were deeply sequenced to estimate repertoire size and the extent of clonotype sharing between individuals. To increase sequencing depth and limit assay-specific biases, TCR repertoire library preparation and sequencing were carried out by different laboratories using diverse techniques. Between about 0.8 and 8.9 billion PBMCs per donor were obtained by leukapheresis.

Using the deep immunoSEQ assay, multiplex PCR amplified TCR CDR3 regions from genomic DNA. Extracted genomic DNA from each cell subset was spread evenly across all wells of several immunoSEQ 96-well plates, with each plate serving as a replicate. For unsorted PBMC, roughly 330 ng of genomic DNA, equivalent to roughly 30,000 T cell genomes, went into each replicate PCR. Ten immunoSEQ deep assay plates were used to sequence the unsorted PBMC genomic DNA. Purified libraries were measured with a Qubit 3.0 fluorometer, size-checked on a Bioanalyzer 2100, and measured again with the KAPA Library Quantification kit. A separate single-read 150-cycle Illumina NextSeq 550 flow cell was used to sequence each immunoSEQ 96-well plate. The study's own analysis went as follows. Because the immunoSEQ output included only junctional sequences and no quality scores, the filtering could not be the same as the filtering used for full-length reads. To assign V/J genes and CDR3, sequences were annotated using PyIR, a Python wrapper for IgBLAST v1.9, with IMGT germline references. Reads with weak V/J assignments (E-value above 1e-6), missing CDR3, stop codons, out-of-frame junctions, or ambiguous translated residues were removed. V3J clonotypes were defined as sequences sharing an identical inferred V gene, J gene, and CDR3 amino acid sequence. Percentage overlap between repertoires was computed as shared unique clonotypes divided by the size of the smaller repertoire. RTK rarefaction, the Chao1 estimator, and Recon v2.1 estimates of unobserved clonotypes were used to assess repertoire richness. In its TCRdb copy, this immuneACCESS table keeps in-frame sequences only and misses some clones. Where compared with another copy, unresolved V genes explain less than half of these, and the others have no known cause. D and trimming were read from the DNA, whereas the V and J calls and clone size are those reported in that table. The sample table contains around 500,000 clones; only one count was recorded for 70% to 80% of them. The biggest ten clones account for 9.5% to 15% of the sample.

The CDR3 runs 13 residues from the cysteine to the phenylalanine. CDR3 DNA only is kept here, 39 bases in frame from base 1. From a lookup of the germline V gene (reference sequence), CDR1 and CDR2 are GTSNPN and SVGIG. Trimming removed 8 bases from V and 5 bases from J; the gene matches leave 12 bases unexplained. What the research found in general, with its limitations: Sampling was restricted to blood, and TCR repertoires in tissues likely differ from the TCR repertoires found in blood. Based on pairwise subsampling, the degree of clonotype sharing among donors was expected to be affected by sequencing depth. The genetic and exposure-history diversity represented was limited by the small number of donors.

Healthy HIV-negative adults with no recently reported acute infections or vaccinations were included as donors. All donors were Caucasian adults living in Nashville, Tennessee, USA. For unsorted samples, 75 million to 100 million PBMCs were counted and genomic DNA was extracted with the QIAamp DNA Blood Mini kit. Blood was collected by leukapheresis, and PBMCs were isolated by Ficoll-Histopaque density gradient centrifugation and then cryopreserved in liquid nitrogen vapor phase. Sequencing was done on a sample of PBMCs. The chain is made from TRBV30 and TRBJ2-7; 7 bases in between match TRBD2. This sequence originates from a woman aged 40 to 55 in good health. Some clones in this sample may be carry-over from other donors' samples. The CDR3 region: CAALGRLGDEQYF. The nucleotide sequence is given as TGTGCCGCCCTCGGGAGGTTGGGCGACGAGCAGTACTTC.